This TCR beta chain was documented in a study of cytomegalovirus exposure and HLA in healthy donors. Study observations and caveats: What TCR beta sequences reportedly achieved was accurate prediction of HLA-A and HLA-B alleles in most subjects.

Comment on this clone: As yet, its antigen is unknown. Other nucleotide sequences in the sample specify the same CDR3.

13 Jbeta primers and 60 Vbeta primers were used for the PCR. Libraries were prepared by immunoSEQ multiplex PCR; TCRdb keeps only in-frame clonotypes and omits some of them. Altogether about 140,000 clones are present, 70% to 85% being singletons, with the ten largest covering about 2%. V lost 1 base, J lost 8 bases, and 5 bases stayed unmatched. The CDR3 loop spans 14 amino acids. CDR1 is MNHNS and CDR2 is SASEGT in the germline V gene. The sequence derives from a middle-aged man in good health and CMV-seronegative. V and J are TRBV6-1 and TRBJ1-1; 9 bases map to TRBD1. What was sequenced was PBMCs. The CDR3 DNA sequence: TGTGCCAGCAGTGAAGGCTATGGGACAGGGGAAGCTTTCTTT. Its protein is CASSEGYGTGEAFF.